Following are 12 T cell receptor beta chains from one sample sequenced in a study of OX40 agonist ivuxolimab in advanced cancers. Method: immunoSEQ multiplex PCR; TCRdb's copy keeps in-frame clones and lacks some. The sample comprises approximately 50,000 clones, more than 85% of which are singletons, and about 0.8% rests with the top ten. The material was CD4+ or CD8+ T cells sorted from blood, obtained in a trial of the OX40 agonist ivuxolimab. The receptors derive from an adult with an advanced solid tumor such as melanoma, head and neck, liver or kidney cancer.

The chain uses TRBV7-8 and TRBJ1-5; D is undetermined. The CDR3 has 15 residues. With 1 base removed from V and 4 bases from J, the gap between germline ends came to 11 bases. The germline V gene encodes CDR1 SGHVS and CDR2 FQNEAQ. In nucleotides, the CDR3 is TGTGCCAGCAGCTTAGTTGGGGAAATGAATCAGCCCCAGCATTTT. This encodes CASSLVGEMNQPQHF.

The J gene is TRBJ1-5, the V gene TRBV28; possibly TRBD1 for D (5 bases). Germline-derived CDR1 and CDR2 are MDHEN and SYDVKM. The germline V and J ends were trimmed by 8 bases and 3 bases, with 8 bases remaining between them. This CDR3 has 12 residues. The CDR3 DNA reads as TGTGCCAGCCGGGACTCCAATCAGCCCCAGCATTTT. It specifies CASRDSNQPQHF.

The rearrangement links TRBV5-1 to TRBJ2-2, with 8 bases fitting TRBD1. Germline V gene data show CDR1 as SGHRS and CDR2 as YFSETQ. J was trimmed by 5 bases and V by 3 bases; bases with no gene match: 6. The CDR3 length is 15 residues. The CDR3, as DNA: TGCGCCAGCAGCTCACGGGACAGGCTAACCGGGGAGCTGTTTTTT. It codes for CASSSRDRLTGELFF.

The chain joins TRBV18 to TRBJ2-4; TRBD2 matches 14 bases. The germline gives CDR1 KGHSH, CDR2 LQKENI. CDR3 length equals 16 residues. The trim removed 6 bases at V and 7 bases at J, leaving 8 bases unmatched. CDR3 sequence reads: CASSPGLAGALNIQYF. The DNA of the CDR3 is TGTGCCAGCTCTCCGGGACTAGCGGGAGCGCTGAACATTCAGTACTTC.

The count of this clone is one. The chain carries TRBV7-6 and TRBJ2-6; TRBD1 or TRBD2 may be the D gene (5 bases each). The CDR3 spans 17 residues. CDR1 SGHVS and CDR2 FNYEAQ come from the germline V gene. The V and J ends lost 2 bases and 2 bases respectively, with 13 bases between them. The CDR3 reads CASSLQGLAPGANVLTF. For the CDR3, the DNA is TGTGCCAGCAGCTTACAGGGTCTAGCTCCTGGGGCCAACGTCCTGACTTTC.

The gene calls are TRBV7-6 and TRBJ2-1, with D possibly being TRBD2 (7 bases). The germline V and J ends were trimmed by 5 bases and 0 bases, with 17 bases remaining between them. Germline loops: CDR1 SGHVS, CDR2 FNYEAQ. The CDR3 runs 17 residues. The CDR3 nucleotides read TGTGCCAGCAGCCCGGAGGGGGGGCCAAGCTCCTACAATGAGCAGTTCTTC. This codes for CASSPEGGPSSYNEQFF.

The chain uses TRBV5-1 and TRBJ2-3; D is perhaps TRBD2 (6 bases). The V gene lost 4 bases and the J gene lost 5 bases, with 20 bases spanning the gap. Germline V lookup: CDR1 SGHRS, CDR2 YFSETQ. This CDR3 spans 16 amino acids. This CDR3 is CASSPVGGRRGDTQYF. The CDR3 DNA follows: TGCGCCAGCAGCCCGGTGGGGGGACGTCGTGGAGATACGCAGTATTTT.

The genes are TRBV7-9 and TRBJ2-5; D might be TRBD1 (6 bases). The CDR3 extends over 13 amino acids. Trimming left V 4 bases short and J 5 bases short, with 11 bases between. CDR1 is SEHNR, CDR2 FQNEAQ, per germline (reference sequence). The CDR3 DNA reads TGTGCCAGCAGCTCAGGGGATAGGGAGACCCAGTACTTC. Translating gives CASSSGDRETQYF. The variable domain in full, with the rest retrieved from reference TRBV7-9 and TRBJ2-5, is DTGVSQNPRHKITKRGQNVTFRCDPISEHNRLYWYRQTLGQGPEFLTYFQNEAQLEKSRLLSDRFSAERPKGSFSTLEIQRTEQGDSAMYLCASSSGDRETQYFGPGTRLLVL.

This clone appeared a single time. The rearrangement joins TRBV25-1 to TRBJ2-3, with TRBD2 matching 8 bases. Germline CDR1 reads MGHDK; CDR2 reads SYGVNS. Trimming took 0 bases from V and 5 from J; bases not matched to a gene: 13. CDR3 size: 18 residues. The CDR3 DNA reads as TGTGCCAGCAGTGAATATTGGGTTAGCGGGATTTGGGGAGATACGCAGTATTTT. Its protein is CASSEYWVSGIWGDTQYF.

The chain joins TRBV7-2 to TRBJ2-3; perhaps TRBD2 as D (6 bases). V shed 10 bases and J shed 7 bases, with 18 bases lying between them. CDR1 is SGHTA and CDR2 is FQGNSA in the germline V gene. This CDR3 comprises 13 residues. The CDR3 loop is CATNRVADYTQYF. In nucleotides, the CDR3 is TGTGCCACCAACCGGGTAGCGGATTATACGCAGTATTTT.

The V gene is TRBV7-2, the J gene TRBJ2-7, with D uncertain. The CDR3 is 11 residues long. V gave up 2 bases and J gave up 4 bases, with 3 bases separating them. Per germline, CDR1 SGHTA and CDR2 FQGNSA. CDR3 coding DNA: TGTGCCAGCAGCTTATTGTACGAGCAGTACTTC. Translated, it gives CASSLLYEQYF. The full variable domain, completed using reference TRBV7-2 and TRBJ2-7, is GAGVSQSPSNKVTEKGKDVELRCDPISGHTALYWYRQSLGQGLEFLIYFQGNSAPDKSGLPSDRFSAERTGGSVSTLTIQRTQQEDSAVYLCASSLLYEQYFGPGTRLTVT.

This clone was detected a few times. This chain joins TRBV28 and TRBJ1-3; D unresolved. Trimming took 3 bases from V and 0 from J, leaving 9 bases between them. Per germline, CDR1 MDHEN and CDR2 SYDVKM. The CDR3 has 15 residues. The CDR3 here is CASSFSSGSGNTIYF. The CDR3 nucleotides are TGTGCCAGCAGTTTTTCGTCGGGCTCTGGAAACACCATATATTTT.